This TCR beta chain comes out of a study of blood T cell repertoires in COVID-19. As for the study in general: T cells, B-cell-depleted T cells, or PBMCs provided the cDNA or gDNA that served as material.

Per the original data handling: Amplifying reference gene primers gave estimates of nucleated cell counts. Method: immunoSEQ multiplex PCR; TCRdb's copy keeps in-frame clones and lacks some. D and trimming were read from the DNA, whereas the V and J calls and clone size are those reported in that table. Among approximately 170,000 clones, around 90% were seen once, and the ten largest hold around 2%. Germline CDR1 is LNHDA and CDR2 is SQIVND (reference sequence). Trimming removed 10 bases from V and 2 bases from J, with 8 bases in between. The CDR3 length is 11 residues. The TCR comes from a man aged 45 to 65 who had recovered from COVID-19. The sequencing input was peripheral blood. The chain links TRBV19 to TRBJ1-2; D is perhaps TRBD1 (6 bases). CDR3 bases: TGTGCCACCGGGACAAACTATGGCTACACCTTC. Protein: CATGTNYGYTF.